This T cell receptor (beta chain) derives from a study of blood T cell repertoires in COVID-19 (dated by TCRdb to about 2020). Regarding the research as a whole: Collaborator samples came from the United States, Italy and Spain and covered acute and convalescent phases of COVID-19. Samples were obtained from the ongoing ImmuneRACE study (first 160 participants) and from about 1,300 subjects provided by 6 global collaborators. Sample metadata almost always included a de-identified subject ID, COVID-19 status, age in years and sex. The repertoires were released in a freely available public database intended as a resource for research on the immune response to SARS-CoV-2. Subjects who had been exposed to COVID-19, were actively infected with it, or had recovered from it provided the deeply sampled blood TCRbeta repertoires that made up the dataset. HLA class I and class II types, where available, came from metadata supplied by the sample provider rather than from assay-based typing. The prospective study material was composed of cDNA or gDNA derived from T cells, B-cell-depleted T cells, or PBMCs. Overall results and qualifications from the work: The amount of clinical and demographic metadata varied by source and participant and was provided uncurated.

The immunoSEQ Assay, a bias-controlled multiplex PCR, was used to amplify TCRbeta CDR3 regions from genomic DNA. Processing in the source paper ran as follows. Nucleated cell counts per sample were estimated from amplification of reference gene primers within the assay. Sequence reads were collapsed and filtered to measure the absolute abundance of every unique TCRbeta CDR3 rearrangement. For each sample, productive Simpson clonality was calculated as the square root of Simpson's diversity index over productive rearrangements. Not all clones reach the TCRdb copy of this immuneACCESS table, which keeps in-frame sequences only. Checked studies attribute under half of the gap to unresolved V genes and leave the rest unexplained. The V and J calls and clone size come from that table; D and trimming were worked out from the DNA. The sample table contains under 250,000 clones; only one count was recorded for about nine tenths of them. About 6.3% of the sample rests with the top ten.

Comment on this clone: Its antigen specificity is not known. Within one base of it there is no much larger clone, and no base qualities were kept.

The CDR3 has 15 amino acids, counting the end cysteine and phenylalanine. Only CDR3 DNA remains: 45 bases, in frame from the first base. The germline V gene sets CDR1 to SGHTA and CDR2 to FQGNSA. Germline trimming: 2 bases from V, 5 bases from J; junction bases outside gene matches: 8. Another Seattle source contributed samples from volunteer blood donors who had recovered from COVID-19. Each collaborating institution followed its own protocols to collect whole blood in K2EDTA tubes. Collaborator samples were shipped for TCRbeta analysis as frozen whole blood, isolated PBMCs, or DNA extracted from either sample type.

The rearrangement combines TRBV7-2 with TRBJ2-7; the central 8 bases match TRBD2. The specimen sequenced was peripheral blood. The clonotype comes from a man in his sixties who had recovered from COVID-19. The CDR3 region has the sequence CASSLFPAGVDEQYF. The sequenced DNA is TGTGCCAGCAGCTTATTTCCAGCGGGAGTGGACGAGCAGTACTTC.